This T cell receptor beta chain was obtained from a study of cytomegalovirus exposure and HLA in healthy donors. Vbeta (60) and Jbeta (13) primers were used in the PCR. Assay used: immunoSEQ multiplex PCR; TCRdb lists only in-frame clones, some missing. The sample records roughly 200,000 clones, around 77% being singletons. CDR1 and CDR2 (germline): SQVTM, ANQGSEA. The CDR3 contains 16 residues. V gave up 5 bases and J gave up 5 bases; unmatched junction bases: 8. Sequences were obtained from PBMCs. The chain links TRBV29-1 to TRBJ2-5; TRBD2 aligns across 16 bases. The clonotype was recovered from a man aged 55-75 years in good health and CMV-seronegative. The CDR3 loop is CSVISGTSGGAETQYF. The CDR3 coding sequence is TGCAGCGTTATCTCCGGGACTAGCGGGGGGGCGGAGACCCAGTACTTC.